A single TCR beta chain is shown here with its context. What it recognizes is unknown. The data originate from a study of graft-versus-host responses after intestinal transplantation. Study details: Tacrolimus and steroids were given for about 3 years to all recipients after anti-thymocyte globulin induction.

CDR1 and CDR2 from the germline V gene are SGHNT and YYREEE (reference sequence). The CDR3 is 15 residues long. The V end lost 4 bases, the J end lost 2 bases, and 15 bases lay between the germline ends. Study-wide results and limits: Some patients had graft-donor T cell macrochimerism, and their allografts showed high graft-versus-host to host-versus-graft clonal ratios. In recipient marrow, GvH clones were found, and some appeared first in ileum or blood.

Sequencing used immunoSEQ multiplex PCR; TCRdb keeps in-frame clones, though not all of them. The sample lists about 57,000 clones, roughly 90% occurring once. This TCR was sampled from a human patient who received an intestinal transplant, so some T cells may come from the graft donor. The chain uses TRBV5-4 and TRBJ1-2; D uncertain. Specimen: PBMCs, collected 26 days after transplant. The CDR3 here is CASSLENRGNYGYTF. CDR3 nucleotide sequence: TGTGCCAGCAGCCTTGAAAATCGGGGAAACTATGGCTACACCTTC.